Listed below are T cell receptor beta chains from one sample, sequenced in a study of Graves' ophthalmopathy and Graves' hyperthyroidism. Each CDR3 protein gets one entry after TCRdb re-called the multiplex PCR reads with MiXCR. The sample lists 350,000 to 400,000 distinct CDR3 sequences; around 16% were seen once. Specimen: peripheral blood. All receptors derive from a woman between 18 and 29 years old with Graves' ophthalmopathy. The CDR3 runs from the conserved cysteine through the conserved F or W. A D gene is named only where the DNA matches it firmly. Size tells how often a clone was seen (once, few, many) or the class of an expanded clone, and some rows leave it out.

cdr3_aa: CASSLLGSSGRAFF; cdr3_nt: TGTGCCAGCAGTTTACTCGGATCATCCGGTCGAGCTTTCTTT; d_call: NA; v_call: TRBV27; j_call: TRBJ1-1; clone_size: many
cdr3_aa: CSARGDRTTYEQYF; cdr3_nt: TGCAGTGCTAGGGGGGACAGAACTACCTACGAGCAGTACTTC; d_call: TRBD1; v_call: TRBV20-1; j_call: TRBJ2-7; clone_size: many
cdr3_aa: CASSLGGQSYEQYF; cdr3_nt: TGCGCCAGCAGCTTGGGAGGACAGTCCTACGAGCAGTACTTC; d_call: NA; v_call: TRBV5-1; j_call: TRBJ2-7; clone_size: many
cdr3_aa: CATGAAEGDEQYF; cdr3_nt: TGTGCCACCGGGGCAGCGGAAGGCGACGAGCAGTACTTC; d_call: NA; v_call: TRBV28; j_call: TRBJ2-7; clone_size: many
cdr3_aa: CASSYGGSYEQYF; cdr3_nt: TGTGCCAGCAGTTACGGGGGCAGCTACGAGCAGTACTTC; d_call: NA; v_call: TRBV6-5; j_call: TRBJ2-7; clone_size: many
cdr3_aa: CASTLRTGGRIMNTGELFF; cdr3_nt: TGTGCCAGCACCCTAAGGACAGGGGGCCGAATAATGAACACCGGGGAGCTGTTTTTT; d_call: TRBD1; v_call: TRBV6-5; j_call: TRBJ2-2; clone_size: many
cdr3_aa: CASSWDRGYNSPLHF; cdr3_nt: TGTGCCAGCAGTTGGGACAGGGGCTATAATTCACCCCTCCACTTT; d_call: TRBD1; v_call: TRBV6-5; j_call: TRBJ1-6; clone_size: many
cdr3_aa: CASTDPLNTEAFF; cdr3_nt: TGTGCCAGCACCGACCCCTTGAACACTGAAGCTTTCTTT; d_call: NA; v_call: TRBV6-1; j_call: TRBJ1-1; clone_size: NA
cdr3_aa: CASRIGKNQPQHF; cdr3_nt: TGTGCCAGCAGGATAGGAAAAAATCAGCCCCAGCATTTT; d_call: NA; v_call: TRBV12-3/TRBV12-4; j_call: TRBJ1-5; clone_size: many
cdr3_aa: CASSLTLAGLRASNYGYTF; cdr3_nt: TGTGCCAGCAGTTTAACTTTGGCAGGCCTAAGAGCTTCTAACTATGGCTACACCTTC; d_call: NA; v_call: TRBV27; j_call: TRBJ1-2; clone_size: NA
cdr3_aa: CASSLAGQGARQETQYF; cdr3_nt: TGTGCCAGCAGCTTAGCGGGGCAGGGGGCACGCCAAGAGACCCAGTACTTC; d_call: TRBD1; v_call: TRBV7-2; j_call: TRBJ2-5; clone_size: many
cdr3_aa: CASSLAWSANSPLHF; cdr3_nt: TGTGCCAGCAGTTTAGCGTGGTCTGCTAATTCACCCCTCCACTTT; d_call: NA; v_call: TRBV27; j_call: TRBJ1-6; clone_size: many
cdr3_aa: CASSLGLAGAETQYF; cdr3_nt: TGTGCCAGCAGCTTAGGACTAGCAGGGGCGGAGACCCAGTACTTC; d_call: NA; v_call: TRBV7-2; j_call: TRBJ2-5; clone_size: many
cdr3_aa: CASLGSSANTGELFF; cdr3_nt: TGTGCCAGCCTCGGGTCTTCCGCGAACACCGGGGAGCTGTTTTTT; d_call: NA; v_call: TRBV12-3/TRBV12-4; j_call: TRBJ2-2; clone_size: many
cdr3_aa: CASSGDRGGVGNTIYF; cdr3_nt: TGTGCCAGCAGTGGGGACAGGGGGGGTGTTGGAAACACCATATATTTT; d_call: TRBD1; v_call: TRBV25-1; j_call: TRBJ1-3; clone_size: many
cdr3_aa: CASGQGLGNTGELFF; cdr3_nt: TGTGCCAGCGGCCAGGGACTAGGGAACACCGGGGAGCTGTTTTTT; d_call: TRBD2; v_call: TRBV7-2; j_call: TRBJ2-2; clone_size: many
cdr3_aa: CASSSQTDSNNSPLHF; cdr3_nt: TGTGCCAGCAGCTCACAGACAGACAGTAATAATTCACCCCTCCACTTT; d_call: NA; v_call: TRBV28; j_call: TRBJ1-6; clone_size: NA
cdr3_aa: CASSAHRGPVYGYTF; cdr3_nt: TGTGCCAGCAGTGCCCACAGGGGACCGGTCTATGGCTACACCTTC; d_call: TRBD1; v_call: TRBV6-1; j_call: TRBJ1-2; clone_size: many
cdr3_aa: CASSQDLWTSAQETQYF; cdr3_nt: TGTGCCAGCAGCCAAGATCTTTGGACTAGCGCCCAAGAGACCCAGTACTTC; d_call: TRBD2; v_call: TRBV11-2; j_call: TRBJ2-5; clone_size: NA
cdr3_aa: CASTGQNNSPLHF; cdr3_nt: TGTGCCAGCACGGGACAGAACAATTCACCCCTCCACTTT; d_call: TRBD1; v_call: TRBV6-1; j_call: TRBJ1-6; clone_size: many
cdr3_aa: CSTARERGYEQYF; cdr3_nt: TGCAGTACCGCGAGGGAGAGAGGCTACGAGCAGTACTTC; d_call: NA; v_call: TRBV20-1; j_call: TRBJ2-7; clone_size: many
cdr3_aa: CASGGKENIQYF; cdr3_nt: TGTGCCTCCGGAGGGAAAGAAAACATTCAGTACTTC; d_call: NA; v_call: TRBV30; j_call: TRBJ2-4; clone_size: many
cdr3_aa: CASSSGGTAAFF; cdr3_nt: TGTGCCAGCAGTTCCGGGGGGACCGCAGCTTTCTTT; d_call: NA; v_call: TRBV12-3/TRBV12-4; j_call: TRBJ1-1; clone_size: NA
cdr3_aa: CSAGLAGGYEQYF; cdr3_nt: TGCAGTGCTGGACTAGCGGGAGGGTACGAGCAGTACTTC; d_call: TRBD2; v_call: TRBV20-1; j_call: TRBJ2-7; clone_size: many
cdr3_aa: CASSPQGLHNSPLHF; cdr3_nt: TGTGCCAGCAGTCCACAGGGGCTACATAATTCACCCCTCCACTTT; d_call: TRBD1; v_call: TRBV12-3/TRBV12-4; j_call: TRBJ1-6; clone_size: many
cdr3_aa: CASSFNAGDGYTF; cdr3_nt: TGTGCCAGCAGTTTTAACGCCGGGGATGGCTACACCTTC; d_call: NA; v_call: TRBV27; j_call: TRBJ1-2; clone_size: many
cdr3_aa: CSARDEGKRDRGIYEQYF; cdr3_nt: TGCAGTGCTAGAGATGAGGGAAAAAGGGACAGGGGAATCTACGAGCAGTACTTC; d_call: TRBD1; v_call: TRBV20-1; j_call: TRBJ2-7; clone_size: many
cdr3_aa: CASSLNPPGNTGELFF; cdr3_nt: TGTGCCAGCAGCCTAAACCCACCAGGAAACACCGGGGAGCTGTTTTTT; d_call: NA; v_call: TRBV7-3; j_call: TRBJ2-2; clone_size: many
cdr3_aa: CASSPQTFYEQYF; cdr3_nt: TGTGCCAGCAGTCCCCAGACCTTCTACGAGCAGTACTTC; d_call: NA; v_call: TRBV6-2/TRBV6-3; j_call: TRBJ2-7; clone_size: many
cdr3_aa: CASSYRQTGWGEAFF; cdr3_nt: TGTGCCAGCAGTTATAGGCAGACGGGGTGGGGGGAAGCTTTCTTT; d_call: NA; v_call: TRBV6-5; j_call: TRBJ1-1; clone_size: many
cdr3_aa: CASSLRQGSSEAFF; cdr3_nt: TGCGCCAGCAGCTTGAGGCAGGGATCATCTGAAGCTTTCTTT; d_call: NA; v_call: TRBV5-1; j_call: TRBJ1-1; clone_size: NA
cdr3_aa: CASSYGPTEAFF; cdr3_nt: TGTGCCAGCAGTTACGGCCCTACTGAAGCTTTCTTT; d_call: NA; v_call: TRBV6-5; j_call: TRBJ1-1; clone_size: many
cdr3_aa: CSASRDPWGNTIYF; cdr3_nt: TGCAGTGCTAGCCGGGACCCTTGGGGAAACACCATATATTTT; d_call: NA; v_call: TRBV20-1; j_call: TRBJ1-3; clone_size: many
cdr3_aa: CASSLVGDMNTEAFF; cdr3_nt: TGTGCCAGCAGCTTAGTAGGCGACATGAACACTGAAGCTTTCTTT; d_call: NA; v_call: TRBV7-2; j_call: TRBJ1-1; clone_size: many
cdr3_aa: CAISRGGDLTETQYF; cdr3_nt: TGTGCCATCAGTCGAGGGGGAGACTTGACAGAGACCCAGTACTTC; d_call: NA; v_call: TRBV10-3; j_call: TRBJ2-5; clone_size: many
cdr3_aa: CASSQDRQDIYGYTF; cdr3_nt: TGCGCCAGCAGCCAAGATCGCCAGGACATCTATGGCTACACCTTC; d_call: NA; v_call: TRBV4-1; j_call: TRBJ1-2; clone_size: many
cdr3_aa: CASRRLGETQYF; cdr3_nt: TGCGCCAGCAGGAGATTGGGGGAGACCCAGTACTTC; d_call: NA; v_call: TRBV5-1; j_call: TRBJ2-5; clone_size: many
cdr3_aa: CASSETSEDEQYF; cdr3_nt: TGTGCCAGCAGTGAAACTAGCGAGGACGAGCAGTACTTC; d_call: TRBD2; v_call: TRBV28; j_call: TRBJ2-7; clone_size: NA
cdr3_aa: CASSFYPDAGRNHYGYTF; cdr3_nt: TGTGCCAGCAGTTTTTACCCCGACGCAGGGCGGAACCACTATGGCTACACCTTC; d_call: NA; v_call: TRBV12-3/TRBV12-4; j_call: TRBJ1-2; clone_size: many
cdr3_aa: CASSSRGDTGELFF; cdr3_nt: TGTGCCAGCAGCTCCCGTGGAGACACCGGGGAGCTGTTTTTT; d_call: NA; v_call: TRBV7-3; j_call: TRBJ2-2; clone_size: NA
cdr3_aa: CASSALLGETQYF; cdr3_nt: TGTGCCAGCAGCGCGCTTCTAGGGGAGACCCAGTACTTC; d_call: NA; v_call: TRBV27; j_call: TRBJ2-5; clone_size: many
cdr3_aa: CASSSGVGGAKNIQYF; cdr3_nt: TGTGCCAGCAGTTCGGGGGTCGGGGGAGCCAAAAACATTCAGTACTTC; d_call: NA; v_call: TRBV6-5; j_call: TRBJ2-4; clone_size: NA
cdr3_aa: CASSHGQGHQPQHF; cdr3_nt: TGTGCCAGCAGCCATGGACAGGGACATCAGCCCCAGCATTTT; d_call: TRBD1; v_call: TRBV3-1; j_call: TRBJ1-5; clone_size: many
cdr3_aa: CASSGLTFRSGNTIYF; cdr3_nt: TGTGCCAGCAGTGGCCTTACTTTCCGCTCTGGAAACACCATATATTTT; d_call: NA; v_call: TRBV6-1; j_call: TRBJ1-3; clone_size: many
cdr3_aa: CASSGGRWGVMETQYF; cdr3_nt: TGTGCCAGCAGCGGGGGAAGGTGGGGTGTTATGGAGACCCAGTACTTC; d_call: NA; v_call: TRBV7-8; j_call: TRBJ2-5; clone_size: many